These 2 T cell receptor beta chains were all obtained from the same sample, sequenced in a study of cytomegalovirus exposure and HLA in healthy donors (dated by TCRdb to the late 2010s). The method behind the library was the immunoSEQ multiplex PCR assay. For the multiplex PCR, a mixture combining 60 forward primers for TCR Vbeta segments and 13 reverse primers for TCR Jbeta segments was used. What TCRdb holds here is the immuneACCESS table cut down to in-frame rearrangements. Part of the clones is not present; checked against another copy, under half of the missing clones reflect an unresolved V gene, and the others are unexplained. The sample table contains 150,000 to 200,000 clones; only one count was recorded for approximately 81% of them. The ten biggest clones cover about 0.24% of the sample. The sequencing sample was made of PBMCs. All receptors come from a boy between 10 and 17 years old in good health and CMV-seronegative.

The chain is built from TRBV6-1 and TRBJ1-5; D is unclear. V lost 6 bases and J 0 bases, leaving 12 bases between the germline ends. The CDR3 loop spans 15 amino acids. Germline CDR1 reads MNHNS; CDR2 reads SASEGT. The CDR3 DNA follows: TGTGCCAGCAGGGAGGTCAGTTATAGCAATCAGCCCCAGCATTTT. This sequence encodes CASREVSYSNQPQHF.

The chain couples TRBV7-6 to TRBJ2-2, with 12 positions matching TRBD2. V dropped 5 bases and J dropped 6; count of bases not matched to a gene: 4. Per the germline V gene, CDR1 is SGHVS and CDR2 is FNYEAQ. The CDR3 is 15 residues long. The CDR3 DNA follows: TGTGCCAGCAGCCAGACTAGCGGGAGTTCCGGGGAGCTGTTTTTT. It translates to CASSQTSGSSGELFF. Full variable domain (remainder filled in from reference TRBV7-6 and TRBJ2-2): GAGVSQSPRYKVTKRGQDVALRCDPISGHVSLYWYRQALGQGPEFLTYFNYEAQQDKSGLPNDRFSAERPEGSISTLTIQRTEQRDSAMYRCASSQTSGSSGELFFGEGSRLTVL.